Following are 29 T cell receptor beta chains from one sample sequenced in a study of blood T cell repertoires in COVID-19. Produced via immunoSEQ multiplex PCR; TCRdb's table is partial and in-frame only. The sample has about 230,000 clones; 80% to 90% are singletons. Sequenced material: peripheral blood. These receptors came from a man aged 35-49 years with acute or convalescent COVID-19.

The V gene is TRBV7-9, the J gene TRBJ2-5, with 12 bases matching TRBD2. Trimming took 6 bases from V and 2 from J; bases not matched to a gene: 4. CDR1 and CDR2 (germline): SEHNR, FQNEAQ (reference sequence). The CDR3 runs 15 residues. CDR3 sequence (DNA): TGTGCCAGCAGTTTGACTAGCGGGGGACAAGAGACCCAGTACTTC. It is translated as CASSLTSGGQETQYF.

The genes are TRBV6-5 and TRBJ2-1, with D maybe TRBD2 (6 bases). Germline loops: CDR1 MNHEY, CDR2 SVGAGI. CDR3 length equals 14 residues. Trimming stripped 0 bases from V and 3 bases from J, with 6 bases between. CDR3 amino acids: CASSYSGLYNEQFF. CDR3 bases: TGTGCCAGCAGTTACTCGGGACTCTACAATGAGCAGTTCTTC.

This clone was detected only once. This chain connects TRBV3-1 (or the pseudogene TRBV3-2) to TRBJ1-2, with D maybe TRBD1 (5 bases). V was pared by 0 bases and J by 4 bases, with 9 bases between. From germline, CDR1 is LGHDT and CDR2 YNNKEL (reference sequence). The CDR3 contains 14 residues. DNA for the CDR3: TGTGCCAGCAGCCAAGATCAACAGGTCTATGGCTACACCTTC. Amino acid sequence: CASSQDQQVYGYTF.

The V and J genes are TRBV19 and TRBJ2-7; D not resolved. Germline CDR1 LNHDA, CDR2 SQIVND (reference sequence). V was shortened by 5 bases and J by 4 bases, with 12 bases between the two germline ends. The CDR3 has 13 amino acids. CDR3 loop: CASSAAVWYEQYF. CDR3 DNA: TGTGCCAGTAGTGCTGCGGTGTGGTACGAGCAGTACTTC.

CDR3 DNA: TGCGCCACTTCCCTTGGTGGGGGGGCCCAAGAGACCCAGTACTTC. Encoded protein: CATSLGGGAQETQYF. The chain uses TRBV5-1 and TRBJ2-5; D possibly corresponds to TRBD2 (7 bases). Trimming removed 9 bases at V and 1 base at J, with 19 bases between. The CDR3 length is 15 residues. CDR1 and CDR2 from the germline V gene are SGHRS and YFSETQ.

The CDR3 DNA sequence: TGTGCCAGCAGTTCATCCGGGAAAAGTTTAGAGACCCAGTACTTC. As protein: CASSSSGKSLETQYF. This chain joins TRBV28 and TRBJ2-5, with a weak D call TRBD2 (5 bases). V shed 4 bases and J shed 4 bases, with 16 bases lying between them. Looked up from germline, CDR1 is MDHEN and CDR2 is SYDVKM. CDR3 length: 15 amino acids.

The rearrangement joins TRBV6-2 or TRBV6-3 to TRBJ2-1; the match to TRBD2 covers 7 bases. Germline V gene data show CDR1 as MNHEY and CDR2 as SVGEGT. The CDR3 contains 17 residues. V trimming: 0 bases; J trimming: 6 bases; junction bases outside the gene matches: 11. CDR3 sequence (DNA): TGTGCCAGCAGTTACTCGAGGTTCACTCGCGGGGGCAATGAGCAGTTCTTC. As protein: CASSYSRFTRGGNEQFF.

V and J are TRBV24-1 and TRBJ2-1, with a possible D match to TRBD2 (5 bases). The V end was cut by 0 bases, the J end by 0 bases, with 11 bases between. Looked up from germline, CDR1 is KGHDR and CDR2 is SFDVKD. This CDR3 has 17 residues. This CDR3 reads CATSDLGSGSSYNEQFF. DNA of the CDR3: TGTGCCACCAGTGATTTGGGATCGGGGAGCTCCTACAATGAGCAGTTCTTC.

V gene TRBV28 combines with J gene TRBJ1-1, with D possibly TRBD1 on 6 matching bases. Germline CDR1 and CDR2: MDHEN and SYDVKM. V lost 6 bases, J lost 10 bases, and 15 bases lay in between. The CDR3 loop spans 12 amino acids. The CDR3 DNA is TGTGCCAGCAGGGAGACAGGCATGGGAGCTTTCTTT. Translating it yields CASRETGMGAFF.

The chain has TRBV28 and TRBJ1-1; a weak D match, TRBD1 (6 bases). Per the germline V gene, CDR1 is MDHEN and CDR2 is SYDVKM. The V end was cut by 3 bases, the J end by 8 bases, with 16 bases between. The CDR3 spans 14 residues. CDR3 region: CASSFQGFGREAFF. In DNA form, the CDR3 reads TGTGCCAGCAGTTTTCAGGGGTTTGGTAGAGAAGCTTTCTTT.

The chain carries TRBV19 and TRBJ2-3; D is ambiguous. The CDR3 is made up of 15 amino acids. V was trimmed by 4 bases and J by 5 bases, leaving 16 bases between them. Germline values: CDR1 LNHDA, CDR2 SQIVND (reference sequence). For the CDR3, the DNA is TGTGCCAGTAGTACGACCCCGGGTGCGTTAGATACGCAGTATTTT. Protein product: CASSTTPGALDTQYF.

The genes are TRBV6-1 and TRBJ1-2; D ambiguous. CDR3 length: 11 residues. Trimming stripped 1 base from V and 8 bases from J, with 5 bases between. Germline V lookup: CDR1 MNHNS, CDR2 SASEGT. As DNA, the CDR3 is TGTGCCAGCAGTGAAGGGAGGGGCTACACCTTC. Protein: CASSEGRGYTF.

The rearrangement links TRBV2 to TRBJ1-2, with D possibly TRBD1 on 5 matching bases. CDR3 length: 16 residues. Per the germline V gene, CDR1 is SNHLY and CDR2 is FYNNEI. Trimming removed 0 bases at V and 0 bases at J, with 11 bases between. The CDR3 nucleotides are TGTGCCAGCAGTGAAGCGGGGGGAACGTCTAACTATGGCTACACCTTC. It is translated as CASSEAGGTSNYGYTF.

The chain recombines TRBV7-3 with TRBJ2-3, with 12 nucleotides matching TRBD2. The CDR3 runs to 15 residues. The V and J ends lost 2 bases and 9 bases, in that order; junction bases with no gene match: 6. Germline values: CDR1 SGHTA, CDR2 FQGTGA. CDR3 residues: CASSLSSGGVGTQYF. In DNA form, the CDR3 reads TGTGCCAGCAGCTTATCTAGCGGGGGGGTCGGGACGCAGTATTTT.

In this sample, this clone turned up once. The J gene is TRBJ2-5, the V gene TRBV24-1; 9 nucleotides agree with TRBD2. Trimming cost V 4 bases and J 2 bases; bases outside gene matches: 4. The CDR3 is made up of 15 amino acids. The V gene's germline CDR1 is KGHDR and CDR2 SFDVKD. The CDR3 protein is CATSDQRGVQETQYF. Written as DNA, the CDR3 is TGTGCCACCAGTGACCAGCGGGGGGTTCAAGAGACCCAGTACTTC.

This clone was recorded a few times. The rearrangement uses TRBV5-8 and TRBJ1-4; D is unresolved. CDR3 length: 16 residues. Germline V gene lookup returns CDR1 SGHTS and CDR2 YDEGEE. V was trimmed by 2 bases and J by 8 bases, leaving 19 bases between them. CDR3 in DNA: TGTGCCAGCAGCTTCTCCCCCCGGTCGGGGAGGGAAAAACTGTTTTTT. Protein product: CASSFSPRSGREKLFF.

The CDR3 nucleotides read TGCAGCGTTGTGGGAGGGACTGAAGCTTTCTTT. Encoded protein: CSVVGGTEAFF. The chain couples TRBV29-1 to TRBJ1-1, with D unresolved. Per germline, CDR1 SQVTM and CDR2 ANQGSEA. CDR3 size: 11 residues. V was clipped by 4 bases and J by 5 bases, with 8 bases between them.

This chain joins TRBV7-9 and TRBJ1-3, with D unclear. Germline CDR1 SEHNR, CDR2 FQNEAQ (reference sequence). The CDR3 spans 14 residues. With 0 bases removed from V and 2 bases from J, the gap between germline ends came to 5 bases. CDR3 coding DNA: TGTGCCAGCAGCTTAGCACGAGCTGGAAACACCATATATTTT. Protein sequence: CASSLARAGNTIYF. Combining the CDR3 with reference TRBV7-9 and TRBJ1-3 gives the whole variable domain DTGVSQNPRHKITKRGQNVTFRCDPISEHNRLYWYRQTLGQGPEFLTYFQNEAQLEKSRLLSDRFSAERPKGSFSTLEIQRTEQGDSAMYLCASSLARAGNTIYFGEGSWLTVV.

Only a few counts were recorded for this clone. CDR3 DNA sequence: TGTGCCAGCAGTTACCGGGAGGGTGAGCAGTTCTTC. Encoded protein: CASSYREGEQFF. V usage is TRBV6-5 and J usage is TRBJ2-1; TRBD2 matches at 8 bases. The V gene's germline CDR1 is MNHEY and CDR2 SVGAGI. This CDR3 has 12 amino acids. Trimming at V came to 2 bases and at J to 9 bases, leaving 0 bases not matched to a gene.

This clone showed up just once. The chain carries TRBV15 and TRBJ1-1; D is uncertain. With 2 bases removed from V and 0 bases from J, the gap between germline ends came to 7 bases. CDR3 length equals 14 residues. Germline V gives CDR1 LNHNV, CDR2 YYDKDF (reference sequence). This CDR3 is CATSRRSLNTEAFF. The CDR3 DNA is TGTGCCACCAGCAGAAGGAGCCTGAACACTGAAGCTTTCTTT. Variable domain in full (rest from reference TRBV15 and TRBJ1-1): DAMVIQNPRYQVTQFGKPVTLSCSQTLNHNVMYWYQQKSSQAPKLLFHYYDKDFNNEADTPDNFQSRRPNTSFCFLDIRSPGLGDTAMYLCATSRRSLNTEAFFGQGTRLTVV.

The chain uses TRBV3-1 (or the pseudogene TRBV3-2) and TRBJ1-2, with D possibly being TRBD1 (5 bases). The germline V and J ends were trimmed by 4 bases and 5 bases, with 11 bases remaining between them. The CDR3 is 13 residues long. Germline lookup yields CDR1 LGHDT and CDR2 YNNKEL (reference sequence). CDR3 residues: CASSPGDGYGYTF. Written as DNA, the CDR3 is TGTGCCAGCAGCCCGGGGGATGGGTATGGCTACACCTTC.

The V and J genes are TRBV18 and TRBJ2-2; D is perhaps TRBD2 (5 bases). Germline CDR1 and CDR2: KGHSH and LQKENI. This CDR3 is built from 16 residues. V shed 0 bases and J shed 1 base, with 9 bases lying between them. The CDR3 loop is CASSPPEGGNTGELFF. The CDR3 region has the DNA TGTGCCAGCTCACCACCTGAGGGCGGGAACACCGGGGAGCTGTTTTTT.

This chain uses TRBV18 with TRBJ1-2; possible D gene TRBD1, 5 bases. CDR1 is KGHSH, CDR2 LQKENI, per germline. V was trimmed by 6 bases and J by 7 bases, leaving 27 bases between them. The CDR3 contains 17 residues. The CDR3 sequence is CASSHIVEAPGLRGYTF. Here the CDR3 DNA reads TGTGCCAGCTCTCACATTGTTGAGGCTCCAGGGCTTCGTGGCTACACCTTC.

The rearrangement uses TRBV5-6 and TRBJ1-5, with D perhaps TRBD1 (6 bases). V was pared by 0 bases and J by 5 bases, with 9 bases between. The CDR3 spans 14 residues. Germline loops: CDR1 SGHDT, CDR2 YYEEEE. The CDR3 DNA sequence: TGTGCCAGCAGCTTGGGTGCAGGGGATCAGCCCCAGCATTTT. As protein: CASSLGAGDQPQHF.

The CDR3 region is CASRSLAGALGTQYF. In DNA, the CDR3 is TGTGCCAGCAGGTCACTAGCGGGGGCCTTGGGGACGCAGTATTTT. The V gene is TRBV27, the J gene TRBJ2-3; 11 bases line up with TRBD2. Germline V gene lookup returns CDR1 MNHEY and CDR2 SMNVEV (reference sequence). Trimming took 6 bases from V and 9 from J; bases not matched to a gene: 11. The CDR3 consists of 15 residues.

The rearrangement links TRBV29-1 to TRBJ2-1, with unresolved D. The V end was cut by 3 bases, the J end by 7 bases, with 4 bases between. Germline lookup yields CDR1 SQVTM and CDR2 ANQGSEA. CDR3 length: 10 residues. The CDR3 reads CSVDRNEQFF. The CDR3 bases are TGCAGCGTTGATCGGAATGAGCAGTTCTTC.

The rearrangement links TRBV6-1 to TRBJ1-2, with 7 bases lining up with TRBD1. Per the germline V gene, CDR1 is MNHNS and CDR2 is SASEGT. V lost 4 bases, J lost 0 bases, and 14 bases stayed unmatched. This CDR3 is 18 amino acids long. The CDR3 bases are TGTGCCAGCAGTGGGGGGGTATTGGCCGGGACAGCTAACTATGGCTACACCTTC. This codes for CASSGGVLAGTANYGYTF.

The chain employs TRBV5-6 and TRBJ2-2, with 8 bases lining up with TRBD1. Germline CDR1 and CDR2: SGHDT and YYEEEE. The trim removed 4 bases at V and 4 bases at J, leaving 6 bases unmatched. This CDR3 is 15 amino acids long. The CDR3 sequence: CASSEDRDGTGELFF. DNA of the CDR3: TGTGCCAGCAGCGAGGACAGGGACGGCACCGGGGAGCTGTTTTTT. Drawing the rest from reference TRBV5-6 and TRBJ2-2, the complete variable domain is DAGVTQSPTHLIKTRGQQVTLRCSPKSGHDTVSWYQQALGQGPQFIFQYYEEEERQRGNFPDRFSGHQFPNYSSELNVNALLLGDSALYLCASSEDRDGTGELFFGEGSRLTVL.

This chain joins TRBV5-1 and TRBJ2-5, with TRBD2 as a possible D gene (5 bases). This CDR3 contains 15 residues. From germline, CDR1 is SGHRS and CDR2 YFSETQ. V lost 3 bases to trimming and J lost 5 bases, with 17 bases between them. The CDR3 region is CASSSRPSSGETQYF. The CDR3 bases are TGCGCCAGCAGCTCTAGGCCTTCGTCGGGGGAGACCCAGTACTTC.